This TCR beta chain came from a study of T cells after somatic rescue of genetic block. Profiling relied on immunoSEQ multiplex PCR, and the TCRdb table lists in-frame clones only, not all of them. The repertoire holds more than 65,000 clones, with roughly 91% as singletons. Germline lookup yields CDR1 KGHSH and CDR2 LQKENI. Trimming stripped 0 bases from V and 9 bases from J, with 12 bases between. The CDR3 runs 14 residues. The chain links TRBV18 to TRBJ2-4; D perhaps matches TRBD2 (5 bases). The receptor's source is a man aged 25-40 years. Sequenced material: peripheral blood mononuclear cells (PBMCs). CDR3 nucleotides: TGTGCCAGCTCACCACCGGATCTAGGAGGCATTCAGTACTTC. This sequence encodes CASSPPDLGGIQYF.